One sample yielded the 21 T cell receptor beta chains listed below, sequenced in a study of CD8+ T cells in alopecia areata. cDNA prepared by RNA extraction and subsequent reverse transcription served as the template for sequencing. Data came from immunoSEQ multiplex PCR; TCRdb stores just in-frame clones and leaves some out. The sample yields fewer than 150,000 clones, approximately 85% seen once. Treatment specified: oral pan-JAK inhibitor, 5-10 mg twice daily. Here the sequenced sample was CD8+ T cells sorted from blood, taken at week 4, from a patient treated with tofacitinib. The receptors were gathered from a human donor with alopecia areata.

The chain is built from TRBV27 and TRBJ2-1; 8 nucleotides line up with TRBD2. The CDR3 consists of 18 residues. Germline assignment: CDR1 MNHEY and CDR2 SMNVEV (reference sequence). Trimming took 2 bases from V and 8 from J; bases not matched to a gene: 17. The CDR3 bases are TGTGCCAGCAGTTTAGATCGGGGGGGGTGGACTCCAGGCGATGAGCAGTTCTTC. As protein: CASSLDRGGWTPGDEQFF.

The chain couples TRBV7-2 to TRBJ2-7, with 8 positions matching TRBD1. The CDR3 sequence is 15 residues long. With V trimmed by 1 base and J by 3 bases, 5 bases remained unmatched. Per the germline V gene, CDR1 is SGHTA and CDR2 is FQGNSA. Here the CDR3 reads CASSLGQGNHYEQYF. CDR3 sequence (DNA): TGTGCCAGCAGCTTAGGACAGGGGAATCACTACGAGCAGTACTTC.

The gene calls are TRBV5-1 and TRBJ2-5, with 7 bases identical to TRBD1. With 5 bases clipped from V and 5 bases from J, the junction kept 9 bases outside the gene matches. The CDR3 has 14 amino acids. Germline-derived CDR1 and CDR2 are SGHRS and YFSETQ. The CDR3 reads CASRRGGQEETQYF. CDR3 in DNA: TGCGCCAGCAGACGAGGGGGCCAGGAGGAGACCCAGTACTTC.

The chain carries TRBV5-1 and TRBJ2-1; the D gene is possibly TRBD2 (5 bases). The germline gives CDR1 SGHRS, CDR2 YFSETQ. V dropped 5 bases and J dropped 8 bases, with 26 bases sitting between them. CDR3 size: 17 residues. The chain's CDR3 is CASRRTEVSPTGDEQFF. Here the CDR3 DNA reads TGCGCCAGCAGGAGGACTGAGGTGAGCCCGACCGGCGATGAGCAGTTCTTC.

This chain connects TRBV29-1 to TRBJ2-5; D not certain. CDR3 length: 12 residues. Deletions cut 4 bases from V and 5 bases from J, with 11 bases between. The germline V gene has CDR1 SQVTM and CDR2 ANQGSEA. The CDR3 bases are TGCAGCGTTGGTGAGGTTGGGGAGACCCAGTACTTC. Protein sequence: CSVGEVGETQYF.

V is TRBV5-1 and J is TRBJ1-1; D is possibly TRBD1 (5 bases). CDR3 size: 12 residues. The V gene lost 1 base and the J gene lost 5 bases, with 6 bases spanning the gap. CDR1 and CDR2 from the germline V gene are SGHRS and YFSETQ. The CDR3 nucleotides are TGCGCCAGCAGCTTGCCAGGGACTGAAGCTTTCTTT. It codes for CASSLPGTEAFF.

J is TRBJ2-4 and V is TRBV11-1; D unresolved. V was shortened by 4 bases and J by 8 bases, with 12 bases between the two germline ends. CDR3 size: 13 residues. The germline CDR1 and CDR2 sequences are SGHAT and FQDESV (reference sequence). The CDR3 region has the DNA TGTGCCAGCAGCTCGGGCCCGACGGACATTCAGTACTTC. Its protein is CASSSGPTDIQYF.

The CDR3 DNA sequence: TGTGCCAGCGACTTACAGGACAGCAAAAACATTCAGTACTTC. Translation gives CASDLQDSKNIQYF. The rearrangement joins TRBV2 to TRBJ2-4, with D perhaps TRBD1 (6 bases). V gave up 8 bases and J gave up 3 bases, with 14 bases separating them. The germline V gene has CDR1 SNHLY and CDR2 FYNNEI. This CDR3 contains 14 residues.

In regard to this clone: Other nucleotide sequences from this sample produce the same CDR3. This rearrangement joins TRBV30 to TRBJ2-7; no firm D call. Trimming took 3 bases from V and 2 from J, leaving 8 bases between them. The CDR3 is 12 residues long. Germline CDR1 is GTSNPN and CDR2 is SVGIG (reference sequence). CDR3 sequence (DNA): TGTGCCTGGAGGCGGATGCCCTACGAGCAGTACTTC. Translated: CAWRRMPYEQYF.

This clone was seen just once. V usage is TRBV4-1 and J usage is TRBJ2-5; 10 bases fit TRBD2. Germline loops: CDR1 MGHRA, CDR2 YSYEKL. This CDR3 contains 15 residues. Trimming at V came to 0 bases and at J to 2 bases, leaving 0 bases not matched to a gene. For the CDR3, the DNA is TGCGCCAGCAGCCAAGAGGGACTAGCGCAAGAGACCCAGTACTTC. Its protein product is CASSQEGLAQETQYF.

This chain uses TRBV7-9 with TRBJ2-1; 8 positions match TRBD2. This CDR3 contains 15 residues. From germline, CDR1 is SEHNR and CDR2 FQNEAQ (reference sequence). V dropped 5 bases and J dropped 9; count of bases not matched to a gene: 12. The CDR3: CASSASEGAGAEQFF. CDR3 DNA: TGTGCCAGCAGCGCCTCCGAGGGAGCGGGGGCTGAGCAGTTCTTC.

V gene TRBV27 combines with J gene TRBJ1-2; a weak D match, TRBD1 (6 bases). Germline CDR1 is MNHEY and CDR2 is SMNVEV (reference sequence). The V gene lost 0 bases and the J gene lost 7 bases, with 18 bases spanning the gap. The CDR3 sequence is 16 residues long. CDR3 in amino acids: CASSLSPGVFGLGYTF. CDR3 bases: TGTGCCAGCAGTTTATCTCCAGGGGTCTTTGGGCTTGGCTACACCTTC.

The CDR3 region is CSPLADEINEQFF. CDR3 coding DNA: TGCAGCCCCCTAGCGGACGAGATCAATGAGCAGTTCTTC. The gene calls are TRBV29-1 and TRBJ2-1; TRBD2 aligns across 7 bases. Trimming removed 8 bases from V and 6 bases from J; junction bases left unmatched: 10. Germline CDR1 and CDR2: SQVTM and ANQGSEA. There are 13 residues in the CDR3.

The rearrangement links TRBV4-3 to TRBJ2-7; D is unclear. This CDR3 contains 15 residues. Trimming pared 8 bases from V and 6 bases from J, leaving 23 bases between. In germline, CDR1 is LGHNA, CDR2 YSLEER. In DNA form, the CDR3 reads TGCGCCAGCTCCACCCGAGACGAGTCCCGCTTCGAGCAGTACTTC. It translates to CASSTRDESRFEQYF.

The chain employs TRBV15 and TRBJ2-3; maybe TRBD1 (5 bases). Germline values: CDR1 LNHNV, CDR2 YYDKDF (reference sequence). The CDR3 covers 14 residues. V lost 8 bases to trimming and J lost 5 bases, with 17 bases between them. CDR3 sequence: CATESGARLDTQYF. The CDR3 DNA reads as TGTGCCACCGAGTCTGGGGCGAGGTTAGATACGCAGTATTTT.

This chain connects TRBV5-4 to TRBJ1-1; a weak D match, TRBD1 (5 bases). There are 13 residues in the CDR3. Trimming left V 3 bases short and J 1 base short, with 7 bases between. Germline V gene data show CDR1 as SGHNT and CDR2 as YYREEE (reference sequence). The chain's CDR3 is CASSSGQNTEAFF. DNA of the CDR3: TGTGCCAGCAGCTCCGGACAGAACACTGAAGCTTTCTTT.

The chain joins TRBV27 to TRBJ1-2; 10 bases line up with TRBD1. V trimming: 5 bases; J trimming: 4 bases; junction bases outside the gene matches: 4. Germline values: CDR1 MNHEY, CDR2 SMNVEV (reference sequence). The CDR3 runs to 14 residues. The DNA for the CDR3 is TGTGCCAGCAGTCCGGACAGGGGGAGCTATGGCTACACCTTC. This encodes CASSPDRGSYGYTF.

The rearrangement links TRBV2 to TRBJ2-1, with 9 nucleotides matching TRBD2. Unmatched junction bases numbered 8, after V lost 10 bases and J lost 4 bases. The length of the CDR3 is 14 residues. Germline-derived CDR1 and CDR2 are SNHLY and FYNNEI. In DNA form, the CDR3 reads TGTGCCATCAGAGGCGGGGGGGCGTACAATGAGCAGTTCTTC. Its translation: CAIRGGGAYNEQFF.

The chain links TRBV27 to TRBJ2-6, with TRBD1 as a possible D gene (5 bases). Trimming removed 5 bases from V and 2 bases from J, with 10 bases in between. This CDR3 is 15 amino acids long. Germline assignment: CDR1 MNHEY and CDR2 SMNVEV (reference sequence). The CDR3, as DNA: TGTGCCAGCAGTATCCAGGGCACTGGGGCCAACGTCCTGACTTTC. This encodes CASSIQGTGANVLTF.

The gene calls are TRBV27 and TRBJ1-4; 10 bases agree with TRBD1. Germline V gives CDR1 MNHEY, CDR2 SMNVEV (reference sequence). V shed 3 bases and J 7 bases; nucleotides not matched to a gene: 2. This CDR3 contains 14 residues. The CDR3 loop is CASSLTGGIEKLFF. As DNA, the CDR3 is TGTGCCAGCAGTTTGACAGGGGGCATTGAAAAACTGTTTTTT.

This rearrangement joins TRBV6-5 to TRBJ2-2; TRBD1 agrees at 12 bases. The V segment lost 6 bases and the J segment 5 bases; nucleotides outside the gene matches: 4. This CDR3 spans 15 amino acids. The germline CDR1 and CDR2 sequences are MNHEY and SVGAGI. This chain's CDR3 is CASSGTGGMTGELFF. CDR3 bases: TGTGCCAGCAGCGGGACAGGGGGCATGACCGGGGAGCTGTTTTTT.